This T cell receptor (beta chain) was sequenced for a study of T cells in Graves' hyperthyroidism and ophthalmopathy. The investigators amplified TCR beta CDR3 regions from RNA transcripts. The HTBI set primed first-round TCR CDR3 RT-PCR. From the multiplex PCR reads, TCRdb called clonotypes with MiXCR, one entry per CDR3 protein. The sample lists about 400,000 distinct CDR3 sequences; nearly 15% were seen once. This CDR3 is 12 amino acids long. Germline V gives CDR1 SQVTM, CDR2 ANQGSEA. After removal of 6 bases from V and 3 bases from J, the junction contained 2 bases not matched to a gene. The sample consisted of blood. The chain employs TRBV29-1 and TRBJ2-5; 9 positions match TRBD1. The clonotype was recovered from an older woman with Graves' ophthalmopathy. The CDR3 coding sequence is TGCAGCGTCCGGACAGGGGAAGAGACCCAGTACTTC. Its translation is CSVRTGEETQYF.